This TCR beta chain appears in the sequencing data of a study of beta chain features in type 1 diabetes. What was sequenced were expressed TCRB transcripts, since all of the isolated RNA had been reverse transcribed. The data were produced by immunoSEQ multiplex PCR, yet TCRdb's version contains in-frame clones alone and is incomplete. The top ten hold around 0.05% of the sample, which has 200,000 to 250,000 clones, around 68% seen once. Sorting that relied on CD45RO/CCR7/CD25/CD127/CD95/CD27 yielded CD4+ naive, central memory, regulatory and stem cell-like memory cells. The V gene's germline CDR1 is SQVTM and CDR2 ANQGSEA. CDR3 length: 11 residues.

This clonotype originated in a young man in good health. Sequenced sample: naive CD4+ T cells from blood. This chain connects TRBV29-1 to TRBJ2-7; the D gene is possibly TRBD2 (5 bases). CDR3 sequence (DNA): TGCGTTGCGGGCAGCTCCTACGAGCAGTACTTC. Protein product: CVAGSSYEQYF.